The clone carrying this TCR beta chain came up a few times. Library preparation (for TCRbeta) was performed with unique molecular identifiers. TCRdb re-called the PCR reads through MiXCR, storing one row per CDR3 protein. In the table there are 450,000 to 600,000 distinct CDR3 sequences, approximately 20% of which are singletons. This sample stems from a study of T-cell reconstitution after alpha-beta-depleted transplantation in children. The CDR3 loop spans 14 amino acids. Germline-derived CDR1 and CDR2 are SGHTA and FQGNSA. V lost 5 bases to trimming and J lost 1 base, with 11 bases between them. Material: PBMCs from the stem cell graft donor, obtained from the stem cell graft. The sequence was obtained from a human donor who donated a stem cell graft to a child with acute lymphoblastic leukemia. The rearrangement joins TRBV7-2 to TRBJ1-1; the D is unclear. CDR3 sequence reads: CASSPRVENTEAFF. The CDR3 DNA sequence: TGTGCCAGCAGCCCCCGGGTCGAGAACACTGAAGCTTTCTTT.